Following are 25 T cell receptor beta chains from one sample sequenced in a study of cytomegalovirus exposure and HLA in healthy donors. 60 Vbeta and 13 Jbeta primers were used in PCR. Libraries were prepared by immunoSEQ multiplex PCR; TCRdb keeps only in-frame clonotypes and omits some of them. The sample includes some 120,000 clones, around 80% seen only once; the top ten take less than 0.25%. Sequenced input: PBMCs. These receptors all come from a man aged 45-65 years in good health and CMV-seronegative.

The sample holds one count of this clone. This chain uses TRBV5-1 with TRBJ2-3; D might be TRBD2 (6 bases). Deletions cut 2 bases from V and 2 bases from J, with 15 bases between. In germline, CDR1 is SGHRS, CDR2 YFSETQ. This CDR3 has 16 residues. The CDR3 DNA reads as TGCGCCAGCAGCTTACCCGGGACTCACCACACAGATACGCAGTATTTT. It yields the protein CASSLPGTHHTDTQYF.

V and J are TRBV5-1 and TRBJ1-5; the match to TRBD1 covers 7 bases. Germline CDR1 SGHRS, CDR2 YFSETQ. The CDR3 covers 14 residues. With 4 bases clipped from V and 2 bases from J, the junction kept 3 bases outside the gene matches. The CDR3 reads CASSPGQGNQPQHF. CDR3 in DNA: TGCGCCAGCAGCCCAGGACAGGGCAATCAGCCCCAGCATTTT.

The chain links TRBV28 to TRBJ1-1; D uncertain. The V gene's germline CDR1 is MDHEN and CDR2 SYDVKM. V was pared by 5 bases and J by 11 bases, with 12 bases between. This CDR3 region has 11 residues. DNA for the CDR3: TGTGCCAGCAGTGTCAGTTTTTGGGCTTTCTTT. Amino acids: CASSVSFWAFF. Full variable domain (missing parts from reference TRBV28 and TRBJ1-1): DVKVTQSSRYLVKRTGEKVFLECVQDMDHENMFWYRQDPGLGLRLIYFSYDVKMKEKGDIPEGYSVSREKKERFSLILESASTNQTSMYLCASSVSFWAFFGQGTRLTVV.

The rearrangement links TRBV4-3 to TRBJ1-3, with 7 bases lining up with TRBD1. The CDR3 has 15 amino acids. Losses at the gene ends were 3 bases for V and 3 bases for J; bases not matched to a gene: 5. CDR1 and CDR2 from the germline V gene are LGHNA and YSLEER. CDR3 region: CASSQGDSGGNTIYF. The DNA of the CDR3 is TGCGCCAGCAGCCAGGGGGACAGCGGTGGAAACACCATATATTTT.

The chain employs TRBV28 and TRBJ1-1; 8 positions match TRBD1. In germline, CDR1 is MDHEN, CDR2 SYDVKM. The ends lost 6 bases at V and 6 bases at J; junction bases unmatched: 9. This CDR3 is built from 14 residues. The CDR3: CASRPAGQGAEAFF. In DNA form, the CDR3 reads TGTGCCAGCAGGCCTGCTGGACAGGGAGCTGAAGCTTTCTTT.

The chain is built from TRBV5-6 and TRBJ2-1, with no clear D. V lost 1 base and J lost 9, with 8 bases in between. This CDR3 is 12 amino acids long. Germline V gene lookup returns CDR1 SGHDT and CDR2 YYEEEE. The CDR3 DNA follows: TGTGCCAGCAGCTTGTATCCGTCTGAGCAGTTCTTC. This encodes CASSLYPSEQFF. Supplemented by reference TRBV5-6 and TRBJ2-1, the full variable domain reads DAGVTQSPTHLIKTRGQQVTLRCSPKSGHDTVSWYQQALGQGPQFIFQYYEEEERQRGNFPDRFSGHQFPNYSSELNVNALLLGDSALYLCASSLYPSEQFFGPGTRLTVL.

The table lists this clone with a few counts. This chain links TRBV7-2 with TRBJ1-4; a possible D gene is TRBD1 (6 bases). This CDR3 comprises 13 residues. V was shortened by 5 bases and J by 7 bases, with 11 bases between the two germline ends. Germline-derived CDR1 and CDR2 are SGHTA and FQGNSA. The CDR3 region has the DNA TGTGCCAGCAGCCCGGGGACAAGTGAAAAACTGTTTTTT. Protein product: CASSPGTSEKLFF.

The chain couples TRBV28 to TRBJ2-7, with TRBD2 matching 8 bases. The germline gives CDR1 MDHEN, CDR2 SYDVKM. The CDR3 runs to 14 residues. Germline trimming cut 4 bases from V and 2 bases from J; bases unmatched to any gene: 4. CDR3 nucleotide sequence: TGTGCCAGCAGTTGGACTAGCCGAACCTACGAGCAGTACTTC. Amino acid sequence: CASSWTSRTYEQYF. Full variable domain (missing parts from reference TRBV28 and TRBJ2-7): DVKVTQSSRYLVKRTGEKVFLECVQDMDHENMFWYRQDPGLGLRLIYFSYDVKMKEKGDIPEGYSVSREKKERFSLILESASTNQTSMYLCASSWTSRTYEQYFGPGTRLTVT.

The chain carries TRBV7-3 and TRBJ2-3; the D gene is possibly TRBD2 (6 bases). V shed 4 bases and J shed 2 bases, with 10 bases lying between them. The CDR3 loop spans 14 amino acids. CDR1 is SGHTA, CDR2 FQGTGA, per germline. CDR3 in DNA: TGTGCCAGCAGCTCCGGGGGTCCCACAGATACGCAGTATTTT. Amino acids: CASSSGGPTDTQYF. The whole variable domain, remainder taken from reference TRBV7-3 and TRBJ2-3, is GAGVSQTPSNKVTEKGKYVELRCDPISGHTALYWYRQSLGQGPEFLIYFQGTGAADDSGLPNDRFFAVRPEGSVSTLKIQRTERGDSAVYLCASSSGGPTDTQYFGPGTRLTVL.

This clone was seen only once. The chain employs TRBV7-2 and TRBJ1-6, with D unclear. CDR1 is SGHTA, CDR2 FQGNSA, per germline. Trimming shortened V by 5 bases and J by 8 bases, and 16 bases separated the two germline ends. CDR3 length: 15 residues. The CDR3 region is CASSPRLADDSPLHF. As DNA, the CDR3 is TGTGCCAGCAGCCCACGCCTAGCAGATGATTCACCCCTCCACTTT.

This clone occurred a few times. The rearrangement links TRBV7-2 to TRBJ2-2, with 11 bases lining up with TRBD2. With 4 bases clipped from V and 4 bases from J, the junction kept 5 bases outside the gene matches. This CDR3 region has 16 residues. Germline lookup yields CDR1 SGHTA and CDR2 FQGNSA. The CDR3 spells CASSSQLAGVTGELFF. For the CDR3, the DNA is TGTGCCAGCAGCTCGCAACTAGCGGGAGTCACCGGGGAGCTGTTTTTT.

The rearrangement joins TRBV27 to TRBJ2-5, with 13 bases matching TRBD2. The CDR3 runs 15 residues. The junction had 5 bases not matched to a gene; V was cut back by 5 bases and J by 5 bases. Germline V gene sequence: CDR1 MNHEY, CDR2 SMNVEV (reference sequence). CDR3 loop: CASSKPGLAGETQYF. CDR3 nucleotides: TGTGCCAGCAGTAAACCGGGACTAGCGGGGGAGACCCAGTACTTC.

The chain recombines TRBV9 with TRBJ2-7; tentative D call: TRBD2 (6 bases). V lost 0 bases to trimming and J lost 2 bases, with 12 bases between them. Per the germline V gene, CDR1 is SGDLS and CDR2 is YYNGEE. This CDR3 is 15 amino acids long. The CDR3 loop is CASSVADGGTYEQYF. The CDR3 DNA reads TGTGCCAGCAGCGTAGCTGATGGGGGGACCTACGAGCAGTACTTC.

The chain joins TRBV28 to TRBJ1-1; TRBD1 agrees at 10 bases. Germline CDR1 reads MDHEN; CDR2 reads SYDVKM. The CDR3 sequence is 14 residues long. Trimming removed 8 bases from V and 8 bases from J; junction bases left unmatched: 11. The CDR3, as DNA: TGTGCCAGCTCCGGGACAGGGGCGACTGAAGAAGCTTTCTTT. Amino acids: CASSGTGATEEAFF. The complete variable domain, with remaining parts taken from reference TRBV28 and TRBJ1-1, reads DVKVTQSSRYLVKRTGEKVFLECVQDMDHENMFWYRQDPGLGLRLIYFSYDVKMKEKGDIPEGYSVSREKKERFSLILESASTNQTSMYLCASSGTGATEEAFFGQGTRLTVV.

V gene TRBV5-4 combines with J gene TRBJ2-1, with TRBD2 identical over 10 bases. This CDR3 is built from 15 residues. Trimming took 7 bases from V and 8 from J; bases not matched to a gene: 12. In germline, CDR1 is SGHNT, CDR2 YYREEE (reference sequence). The CDR3 loop reads CASAASSGSEHEQFF. In DNA, the CDR3 is TGTGCCAGCGCGGCGTCTAGCGGGAGTGAGCATGAGCAGTTCTTC. Based on the CDR3 plus reference TRBV5-4 and TRBJ2-1, the full variable domain is ETGVTQSPTHLIKTRGQQVTLRCSSQSGHNTVSWYQQALGQGPQFIFQYYREEENGRGNFPPRFSGLQFPNYSSELNVNALELDDSALYLCASAASSGSEHEQFFGPGTRLTVL.

This chain links TRBV28 with TRBJ2-1; D is unresolved. V was cut by 1 base and J by 8 bases, with 18 bases left in between. Germline assignment: CDR1 MDHEN and CDR2 SYDVKM. The CDR3 totals 16 residues. The CDR3 sequence is CASSLLAGWSSHEQFF. DNA of the CDR3: TGTGCCAGCAGTTTATTGGCAGGTTGGTCCTCGCATGAGCAGTTCTTC.

The rearrangement uses TRBV5-6 and TRBJ2-7; 8 bases align to TRBD2. Germline values: CDR1 SGHDT, CDR2 YYEEEE. V gave up 3 bases and J gave up 7 bases; unmatched junction bases: 12. There are 15 residues in the CDR3. This CDR3 is CASSSGGTLTWEQYF. CDR3 DNA: TGTGCCAGCAGCTCGGGGGGGACTCTCACGTGGGAGCAGTACTTC.

The chain combines TRBV2 with TRBJ2-2; 7 positions match TRBD2. Germline V gene sequence: CDR1 SNHLY, CDR2 FYNNEI. The CDR3 is 12 residues long. The junction had 1 base not matched to a gene; V was cut back by 8 bases and J by 4 bases. This CDR3 reads CASGRGTGELFF. In DNA form, the CDR3 reads TGTGCCAGCGGGAGGGGCACCGGGGAGCTGTTTTTT.

The chain joins TRBV30 to TRBJ2-5; TRBD1 might be the D (6 bases). Near its end, the DNA agrees better with TRBJ2-7, so the J call may be wrong. There are 13 residues in the CDR3. Germline CDR1 is GTSNPN and CDR2 is SVGIG (reference sequence). The CDR3 DNA sequence: TGTGCCTGGAGCGTAGGGGGTCCCTACGAGCAGTACTTC. This codes for CAWSVGGPYEQYF.

The chain carries TRBV27 and TRBJ2-1; 7 bases are shared with TRBD2. The CDR3 totals 12 residues. V was clipped by 5 bases and J by 8 bases; unmatched bases: 3. In germline, CDR1 is MNHEY, CDR2 SMNVEV (reference sequence). The CDR3 DNA follows: TGTGCCAGCAGTCTGGGGAGGGATGAGCAGTTCTTC. This encodes CASSLGRDEQFF.

The chain employs TRBV5-1 and TRBJ1-1; TRBD1 might be the D (6 bases). Germline-derived CDR1 and CDR2 are SGHRS and YFSETQ. CDR3 length: 16 amino acids. Deletions cut 3 bases from V and 1 base from J, with 16 bases between. This CDR3 is CASSSRGGLSNTEAFF. The CDR3 region has the DNA TGCGCCAGCAGCTCAAGAGGGGGACTATCGAACACTGAAGCTTTCTTT.

This sequence joins TRBV7-2 and TRBJ2-2, with a possible D match to TRBD1 (6 bases). V was trimmed by 8 bases and J by 6 bases, leaving 25 bases between them. Germline CDR1 and CDR2: SGHTA and FQGNSA. The CDR3 consists of 17 residues. This CDR3 is CASLSPAGASFSGELFF. CDR3 sequence (DNA): TGTGCCAGCTTATCCCCAGCAGGGGCTAGTTTTTCCGGGGAGCTGTTTTTT.

This clone was counted a single time. CDR3 protein: CASSPGGSGEQYF. The CDR3 coding sequence is TGTGCCAGCAGTCCAGGGGGCTCGGGTGAGCAGTACTTC. V is TRBV7-3 and J is TRBJ2-7, with 8 bases matching TRBD1. After removal of 6 bases from V and 7 bases from J, the junction contained 8 bases not matched to a gene. Germline V gene lookup returns CDR1 SGHTA and CDR2 FQGTGA. This CDR3 contains 13 residues.

The rearrangement joins TRBV15 to TRBJ2-2; D is uncertain. The CDR3 loop spans 15 amino acids. V lost 0 bases, J lost 2 bases, and 7 bases lay in between. Germline CDR1 reads LNHNV; CDR2 reads YYDKDF (reference sequence). The CDR3 sequence: CATSRDLSNTGELFF. The CDR3 DNA reads as TGTGCCACCAGCAGAGACCTCTCTAACACCGGGGAGCTGTTTTTT.

The chain carries TRBV5-4 and TRBJ1-2, with D tentatively TRBD1 (5 bases). There are 14 residues in the CDR3. The germline V and J ends were trimmed by 4 bases and 2 bases, with 12 bases remaining between them. Germline values: CDR1 SGHNT, CDR2 YYREEE (reference sequence). The CDR3 region is CASSRETANYGYTF. The CDR3 coding sequence is TGTGCCAGCAGCCGCGAGACAGCCAACTATGGCTACACCTTC.